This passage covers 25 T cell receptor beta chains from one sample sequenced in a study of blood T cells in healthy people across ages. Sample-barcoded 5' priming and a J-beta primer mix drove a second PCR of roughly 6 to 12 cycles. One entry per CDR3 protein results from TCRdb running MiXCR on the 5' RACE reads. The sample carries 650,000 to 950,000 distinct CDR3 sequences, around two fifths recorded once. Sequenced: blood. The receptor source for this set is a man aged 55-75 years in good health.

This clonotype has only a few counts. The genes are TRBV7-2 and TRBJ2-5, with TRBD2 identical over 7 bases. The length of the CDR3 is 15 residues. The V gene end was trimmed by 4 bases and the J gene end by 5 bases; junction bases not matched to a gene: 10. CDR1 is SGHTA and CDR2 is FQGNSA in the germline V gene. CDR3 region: CASSYSGGLGETQYF. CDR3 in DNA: TGTGCCAGCAGCTATTCGGGAGGCCTCGGGGAGACCCAGTACTTC. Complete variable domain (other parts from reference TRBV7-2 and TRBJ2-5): GAGVSQSPSNKVTEKGKDVELRCDPISGHTALYWYRQSLGQGLEFLIYFQGNSAPDKSGLPSDRFSAERTGGSVSTLTIQRTQQEDSAVYLCASSYSGGLGETQYFGPGTRLLVL.

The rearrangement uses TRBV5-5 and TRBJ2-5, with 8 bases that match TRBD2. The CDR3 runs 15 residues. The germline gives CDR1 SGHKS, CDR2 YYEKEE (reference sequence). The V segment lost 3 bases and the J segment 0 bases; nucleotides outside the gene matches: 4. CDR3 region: CASSSGLAYQETQYF. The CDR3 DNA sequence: TGTGCCAGCAGCTCCGGACTAGCTTACCAAGAGACCCAGTACTTC.

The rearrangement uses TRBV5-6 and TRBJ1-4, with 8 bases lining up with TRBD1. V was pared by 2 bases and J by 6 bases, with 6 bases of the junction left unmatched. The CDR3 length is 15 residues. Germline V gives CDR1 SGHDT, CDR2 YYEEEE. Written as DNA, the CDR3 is TGTGCCAGCAGCTTTAAAACAGGGGGAGATGAAAAACTGTTTTTT. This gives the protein CASSFKTGGDEKLFF.

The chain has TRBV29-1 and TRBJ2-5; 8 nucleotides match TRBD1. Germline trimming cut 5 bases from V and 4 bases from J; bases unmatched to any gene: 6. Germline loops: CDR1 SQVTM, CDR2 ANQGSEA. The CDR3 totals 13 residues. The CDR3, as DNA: TGCAGCGTTAGAAAGACAGGGGTAGAGACCCAGTACTTC. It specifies CSVRKTGVETQYF.

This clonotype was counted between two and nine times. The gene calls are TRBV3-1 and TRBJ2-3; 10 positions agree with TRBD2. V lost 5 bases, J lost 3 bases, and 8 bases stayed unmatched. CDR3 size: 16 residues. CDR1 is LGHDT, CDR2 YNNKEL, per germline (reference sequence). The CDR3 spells CASSRERGGSTDTQYF. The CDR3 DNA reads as TGTGCCAGCAGCAGGGAGCGGGGGGGCTCGACAGATACGCAGTATTTT.

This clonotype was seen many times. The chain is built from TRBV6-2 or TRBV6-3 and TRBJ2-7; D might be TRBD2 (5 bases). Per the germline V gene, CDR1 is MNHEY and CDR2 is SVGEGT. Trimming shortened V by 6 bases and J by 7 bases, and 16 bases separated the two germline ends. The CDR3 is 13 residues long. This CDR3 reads CASSLDGNVEQYF. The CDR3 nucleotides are TGTGCCAGCAGCCTTGACGGGAATGTGGAGCAGTACTTC.

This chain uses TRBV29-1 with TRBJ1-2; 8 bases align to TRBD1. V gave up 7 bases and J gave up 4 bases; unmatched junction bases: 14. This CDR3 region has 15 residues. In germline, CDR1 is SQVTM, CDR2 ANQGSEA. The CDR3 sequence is CSARTGPNSPYGYTF. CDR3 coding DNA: TGCAGCGCTAGGACAGGGCCAAACAGCCCCTATGGCTACACCTTC.

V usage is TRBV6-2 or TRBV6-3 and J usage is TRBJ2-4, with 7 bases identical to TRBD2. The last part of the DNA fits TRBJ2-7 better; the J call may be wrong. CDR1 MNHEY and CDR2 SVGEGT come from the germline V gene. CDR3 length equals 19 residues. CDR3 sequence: CASSYSLADSQGGAYEQYF. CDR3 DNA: TGTGCCAGCAGTTACTCCCTAGCGGACTCTCAGGGAGGGGCCTACGAGCAGTACTTC.

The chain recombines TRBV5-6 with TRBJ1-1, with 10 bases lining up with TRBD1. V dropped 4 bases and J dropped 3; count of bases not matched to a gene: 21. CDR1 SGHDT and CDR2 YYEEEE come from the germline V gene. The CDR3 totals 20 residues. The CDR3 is CASSKDISGTGELLDTEAFF. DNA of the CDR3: TGTGCCAGCAGCAAAGATATCTCCGGGACAGGGGAGCTTTTGGACACTGAAGCTTTCTTT.

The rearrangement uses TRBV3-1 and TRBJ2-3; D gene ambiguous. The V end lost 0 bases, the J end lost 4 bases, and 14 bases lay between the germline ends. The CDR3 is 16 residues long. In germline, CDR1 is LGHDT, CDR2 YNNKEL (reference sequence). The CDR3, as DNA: TGTGCCAGCAGCCAAGATCTCGGGTGGGTCCCAGATACGCAGTATTTT. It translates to CASSQDLGWVPDTQYF.

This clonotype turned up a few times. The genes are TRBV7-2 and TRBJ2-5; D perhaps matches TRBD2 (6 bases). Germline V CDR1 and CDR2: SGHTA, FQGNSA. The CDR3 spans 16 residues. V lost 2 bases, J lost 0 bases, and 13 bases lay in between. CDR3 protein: CASSLRRAGNQETQYF. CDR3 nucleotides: TGTGCCAGCAGCTTACGGAGGGCGGGGAACCAAGAGACCCAGTACTTC.

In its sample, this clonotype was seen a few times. The CDR3 sequence is CASSSGQGGLSSPLHF. CDR3 bases: TGTGCCAGCAGCTCGGGACAGGGGGGGTTGAGTTCACCCCTCCACTTT. The chain is built from TRBV6-5 and TRBJ1-6; 11 bases agree with TRBD1. The CDR3 sequence is 16 residues long. Germline assignment: CDR1 MNHEY and CDR2 SVGAGI. J was trimmed by 9 bases and V by 6 bases; bases with no gene match: 10.

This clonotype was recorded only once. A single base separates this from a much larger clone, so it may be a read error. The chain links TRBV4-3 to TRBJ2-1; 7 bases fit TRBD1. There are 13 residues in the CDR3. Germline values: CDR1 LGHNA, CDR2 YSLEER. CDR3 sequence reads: CVSSPYRGSEQFF. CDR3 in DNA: TGCGTCAGCAGCCCCTACAGGGGCAGCGAGCAGTTCTTC.

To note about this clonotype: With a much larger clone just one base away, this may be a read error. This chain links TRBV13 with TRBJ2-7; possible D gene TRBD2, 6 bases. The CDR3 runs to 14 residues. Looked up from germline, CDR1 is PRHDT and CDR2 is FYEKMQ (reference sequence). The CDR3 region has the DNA TGTGCCAGCAGCTTAGATCGAGAGGACTACGGGCAGTACTTC. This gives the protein CASSLDREDYGQYF.

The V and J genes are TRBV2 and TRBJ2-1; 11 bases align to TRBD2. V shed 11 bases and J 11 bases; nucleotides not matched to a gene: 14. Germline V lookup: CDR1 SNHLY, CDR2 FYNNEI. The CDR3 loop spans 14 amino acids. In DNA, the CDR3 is TGTGCCTCCCTCTCGACTAGCGGGGTGCGAAAGCAGTTCTTC. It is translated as CASLSTSGVRKQFF. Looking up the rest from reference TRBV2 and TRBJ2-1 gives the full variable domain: EPEVTQTPSHQVTQMGQEVILRCVPISNHLYFYWYRQILGQKVEFLVSFYNNEISEKSEIFDDQFSVERPDGSNFTLKIRSTKLEDSAMYFCASLSTSGVRKQFFGPGTRLTVL.

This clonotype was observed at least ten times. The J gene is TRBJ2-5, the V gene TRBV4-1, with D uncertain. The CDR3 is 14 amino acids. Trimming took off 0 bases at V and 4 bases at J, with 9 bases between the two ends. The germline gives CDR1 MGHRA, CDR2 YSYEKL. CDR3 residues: CASSQETNRETQYF. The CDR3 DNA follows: TGCGCCAGCAGCCAAGAAACCAATAGAGAGACCCAGTACTTC.

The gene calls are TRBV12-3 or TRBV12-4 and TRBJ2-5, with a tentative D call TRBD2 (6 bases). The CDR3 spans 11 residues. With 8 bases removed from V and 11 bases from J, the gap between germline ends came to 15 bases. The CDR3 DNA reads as TGTGCCAGCTTACGGGGGAATGAGCAGTACTTC. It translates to CASLRGNEQYF.

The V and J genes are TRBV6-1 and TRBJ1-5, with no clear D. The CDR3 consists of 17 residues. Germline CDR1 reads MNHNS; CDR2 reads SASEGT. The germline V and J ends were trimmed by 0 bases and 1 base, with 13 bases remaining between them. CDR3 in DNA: TGTGCCAGCAGTGAAGCGTGGCGCACAGCCAGCAATCAGCCCCAGCATTTT. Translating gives CASSEAWRTASNQPQHF.

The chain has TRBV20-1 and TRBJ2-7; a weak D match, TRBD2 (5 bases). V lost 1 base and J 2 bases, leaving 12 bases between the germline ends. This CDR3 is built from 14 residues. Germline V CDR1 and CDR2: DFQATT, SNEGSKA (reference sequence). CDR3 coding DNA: TGCAGTGCTAGAGGTCCGGGGATGACCTACGAGCAGTACTTC. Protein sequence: CSARGPGMTYEQYF.

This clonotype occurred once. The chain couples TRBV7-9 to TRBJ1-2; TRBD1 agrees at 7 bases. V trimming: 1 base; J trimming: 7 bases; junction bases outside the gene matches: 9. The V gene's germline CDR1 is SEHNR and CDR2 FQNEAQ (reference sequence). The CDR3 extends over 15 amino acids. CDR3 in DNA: TGTGCCAGCAGCTTAGTGTTAGGGGGCGAGACTGGCTACACCTTC. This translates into CASSLVLGGETGYTF.

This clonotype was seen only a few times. The CDR3 region is CASSGGLAGTDTQYF. The CDR3 DNA is TGTGCCAGCAGCGGCGGACTAGCGGGCACAGATACGCAGTATTTT. The chain is built from TRBV11-3 and TRBJ2-3, with TRBD2 matching over 10 bases. CDR1 is SGHNT, CDR2 YENEEA, per germline. CDR3 size: 15 residues. V gave up 5 bases and J gave up 1 base; unmatched junction bases: 3.

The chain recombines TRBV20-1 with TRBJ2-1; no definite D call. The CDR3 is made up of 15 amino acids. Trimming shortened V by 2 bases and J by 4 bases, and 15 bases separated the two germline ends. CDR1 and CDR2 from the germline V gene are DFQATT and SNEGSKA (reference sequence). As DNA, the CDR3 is TGCAGTGCTAGACCCCAAGGCAGAAATTACAATGAGCAGTTCTTC. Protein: CSARPQGRNYNEQFF.

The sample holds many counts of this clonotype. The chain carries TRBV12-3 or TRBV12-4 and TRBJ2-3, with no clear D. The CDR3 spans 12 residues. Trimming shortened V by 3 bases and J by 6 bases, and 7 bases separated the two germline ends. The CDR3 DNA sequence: TGTGCCAGCAGTTTTTCCGGCGATACGCAGTATTTT. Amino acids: CASSFSGDTQYF.

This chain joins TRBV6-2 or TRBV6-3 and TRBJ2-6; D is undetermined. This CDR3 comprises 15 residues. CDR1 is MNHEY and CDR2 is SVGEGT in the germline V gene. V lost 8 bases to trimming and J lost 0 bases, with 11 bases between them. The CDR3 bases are TGTGCCAGCTTCCTCAGAGGCTCTGGGGCCAACGTCCTGACTTTC. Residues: CASFLRGSGANVLTF.

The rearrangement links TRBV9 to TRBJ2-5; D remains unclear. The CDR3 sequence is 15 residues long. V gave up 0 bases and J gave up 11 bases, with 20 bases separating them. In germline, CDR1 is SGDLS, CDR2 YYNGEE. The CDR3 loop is CASSVVTANLNEQYF. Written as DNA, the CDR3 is TGTGCCAGCAGCGTAGTGACGGCCAACCTGAATGAGCAGTACTTC.